This TCR beta chain originates from a study of vaccination effects on CD4 cells after COVID-19. This clone was picked up one time. Antigen unknown. Once cultured for approximately eleven days, the cells underwent separation to obtain CD4+ T cells. Days 3 and 7 saw half the medium replaced with IL-2 medium. Assay used: immunoSEQ multiplex PCR; TCRdb lists only in-frame clones, some missing. The table records tens of thousands of clones, 72% of them present only once. CDR3 length equals 16 residues. Trimming took off 1 base at V and 1 base at J, with 13 bases between the two ends. Germline CDR1 is SGHTA and CDR2 is FQGNSA.

The rearrangement links TRBV7-2 to TRBJ1-1; D is perhaps TRBD1 (5 bases). Sequencing was performed on CD4+ T cells from PBMCs cultured without peptide, taken before COVID-19 vaccination. This receptor was identified in a human donor who had a prior SARS-CoV-2 infection. In DNA form, the CDR3 reads TGTGCCAGCAGCTTAGAAGTGGGGCGCGGGAACACTGAAGCTTTCTTT. Translating it yields CASSLEVGRGNTEAFF. The complete variable domain, with remaining parts taken from reference TRBV7-2 and TRBJ1-1, reads GAGVSQSPSNKVTEKGKDVELRCDPISGHTALYWYRQSLGQGLEFLIYFQGNSAPDKSGLPSDRFSAERTGGSVSTLTIQRTQQEDSAVYLCASSLEVGRGNTEAFFGQGTRLTVV.